A single sample is the source of the 17 T cell receptor beta chains below, sequenced in a study of Graves' ophthalmopathy and Graves' hyperthyroidism. The authors amplified TCR beta CDR3 regions, and they did so from RNA transcripts for repertoire sequencing. RT-PCR with HTBI primers came first, then second-round multiplex PCR. In TCRdb, the multiplex PCR reads were re-called with MiXCR into one record per CDR3 protein. This sample has under 400,000 distinct CDR3 sequences, with about a sixth found just once. Sequences were obtained from peripheral blood. The origin of the receptors is an adult man with Graves' ophthalmopathy.

The chain combines TRBV7-3 with TRBJ1-1; TRBD1 might be the D (6 bases). V was shortened by 3 bases and J by 2 bases, with 10 bases between the two germline ends. The length of the CDR3 is 14 residues. Germline CDR1 and CDR2: SGHTA and FQGTGA. The CDR3 sequence is CASSLGHANTEAFF. The CDR3 coding sequence is TGTGCCAGCAGCTTGGGACACGCCAACACTGAAGCTTTCTTT.

This clonotype has at least ten counts. V gene TRBV27 combines with J gene TRBJ2-7; a weak D match, TRBD2 (6 bases). Germline-derived CDR1 and CDR2 are MNHEY and SMNVEV (reference sequence). The CDR3 has 14 amino acids. V lost 6 bases, J lost 6 bases, and 18 bases lay in between. CDR3 in DNA: TGTGCCAGCAGCTCCGGGACTCCCTTCAGCGAGCAGTACTTC. Residues: CASSSGTPFSEQYF.

This clonotype was counted at least ten times. The genes are TRBV9 and TRBJ1-2, with no clear D. CDR3 size: 14 residues. Trimming removed 0 bases at V and 4 bases at J, with 10 bases between. Germline assignment: CDR1 SGDLS and CDR2 YYNGEE. CDR3 DNA sequence: TGTGCCAGCAGCGTAGGTAACATCGCCTATGGCTACACCTTC. Translated: CASSVGNIAYGYTF. Based on the CDR3 plus reference TRBV9 and TRBJ1-2, the full variable domain is DSGVTQTPKHLITATGQRVTLRCSPRSGDLSVYWYQQSLDQGLQFLIQYYNGEERAKGNILERFSAQQFPDLHSELNLSSLELGDSALYFCASSVGNIAYGYTFGSGTRLTVV.

This clonotype was picked up many times. The rearrangement joins TRBV30 to TRBJ1-1; D uncertain. Trimming removed 0 bases at V and 3 bases at J, with 2 bases between. The CDR3 extends over 11 amino acids. From germline, CDR1 is GTSNPN and CDR2 SVGIG (reference sequence). Here the CDR3 reads CAWSVDTEAFF. CDR3 nucleotides: TGTGCCTGGAGTGTGGACACTGAAGCTTTCTTT.

This clonotype occurred many times. V and J are TRBV6-1 and TRBJ2-3, with D possibly TRBD2 on 6 matching bases. This CDR3 contains 14 residues. Germline CDR1 is MNHNS and CDR2 is SASEGT. V dropped 1 base and J dropped 14 bases, with 19 bases sitting between them. The chain's CDR3 is CASSEGLAEPSLYF. The DNA of the CDR3 is TGTGCCAGCAGTGAAGGATTAGCGGAGCCCTCCTTGTATTTT.

Ten or more counts support this clonotype. In DNA form, the CDR3 reads TGTGCCAGCAGCCAAGCGGGGGCTTCACCCCTCCACTTT. Its translation: CASSQAGASPLHF. The chain joins TRBV4-2 to TRBJ1-6, with a tentative D call TRBD1 (6 bases). Trimming shortened V by 1 base and J by 9 bases, and 7 bases separated the two germline ends. This CDR3 region has 13 residues. The V gene's germline CDR1 is LGHNA and CDR2 YNFKEQ.

This clonotype has just a few counts. A single base separates this from a much larger clone, so it may be a read error. The chain employs TRBV12-3 or TRBV12-4 and TRBJ2-2, with TRBD1 matching over 9 bases. The CDR3 is made up of 15 amino acids. CDR3 in amino acids: CVSSRDRETTGELFF. Here the CDR3 DNA reads TGTGTCAGCAGTCGGGACAGGGAAACCACCGGGGAGCTGTTTTTT.

This clonotype was recorded at least ten times. J is TRBJ2-7 and V is TRBV20-1; a possible D gene is TRBD1 (5 bases). In germline, CDR1 is DFQATT, CDR2 SNEGSKA (reference sequence). This CDR3 region has 16 residues. The V end lost 0 bases, the J end lost 6 bases, and 21 bases lay between the germline ends. CDR3 DNA: TGCAGTGCTAGAGATTTCGGGTCCGGGTCAAGGGGCGAGCAGTACTTC. Translating gives CSARDFGSGSRGEQYF.

The chain carries TRBV11-2 and TRBJ2-1; D uncertain. Germline V gene sequence: CDR1 SGHAT, CDR2 FQNNGV. Trimming left V 0 bases short and J 16 bases short, with 13 bases between. This CDR3 contains 12 residues. This chain's CDR3 is CASSLDSHIGFF. CDR3 coding DNA: TGTGCCAGCAGCTTAGACTCCCACATCGGATTCTTC.

V gene TRBV9 combines with J gene TRBJ2-4; the D gene is possibly TRBD2 (6 bases). CDR1 and CDR2 from the germline V gene are SGDLS and YYNGEE. V lost 3 bases, J lost 7 bases, and 14 bases lay in between. The CDR3 length is 14 residues. The CDR3 nucleotides read TGTGCCAGCAGCGCCGCGGCCGGGACTAACATTCAGTACTTC. Encoded protein: CASSAAAGTNIQYF.

Comment on this clonotype: A much larger clone lies one base from this, so it may be a read error. The chain recombines TRBV5-1 with TRBJ1-1; 9 nucleotides line up with TRBD1. Germline V gene sequence: CDR1 SGHRS, CDR2 YFSETQ. The CDR3 extends over 17 amino acids. V shed 4 bases and J 4 bases; nucleotides not matched to a gene: 14. The CDR3 bases are TGCGCCAGCAGCCCAATCCCGGGACAGGGAATGAGCACTGAAGCTTTCTTT. Its translation: CASSPIPGQGMSTEAFF.

The sample holds many counts of this clonotype. This chain uses TRBV7-3 with TRBJ2-2; D is unresolved. The CDR3 runs to 17 residues. Germline V gives CDR1 SGHTA, CDR2 FQGTGA. V was shortened by 1 base and J by 0 bases, with 12 bases between the two germline ends. In DNA, the CDR3 is TGTGCCAGCAGCTTAATGGGTCGGCTCGCGAACACCGGGGAGCTGTTTTTT. This encodes CASSLMGRLANTGELFF.

This clonotype has at least ten counts. The rearrangement links TRBV5-1 to TRBJ2-7; 7 positions match TRBD1. The CDR3 contains 14 residues. V trimming: 4 bases; J trimming: 1 base; junction bases outside the gene matches: 5. Germline-derived CDR1 and CDR2 are SGHRS and YFSETQ. The CDR3 sequence is CASSRTGESYEQYF. Here the CDR3 DNA reads TGCGCCAGCAGCAGAACAGGGGAATCCTACGAGCAGTACTTC.

This clonotype appeared many times. The gene calls are TRBV7-9 and TRBJ1-2, with D unclear. Per germline, CDR1 SEHNR and CDR2 FQNEAQ (reference sequence). The CDR3 is 14 amino acids. Trimming took off 5 bases at V and 5 bases at J, with 15 bases between the two ends. The DNA for the CDR3 is TGTGCCAGCAGCCTCCTGTTGGGGTCGTATGGCTACACCTTC. Protein sequence: CASSLLLGSYGYTF.

This clonotype has ten or more counts. V usage is TRBV2 and J usage is TRBJ1-5; D is unclear. The CDR3 has 14 residues. CDR1 is SNHLY, CDR2 FYNNEI, per germline. V was clipped by 4 bases and J by 3 bases, with 10 bases between them. The CDR3 reads CASSVPAYNQPQHF. CDR3 DNA sequence: TGTGCCAGCAGTGTCCCAGCGTACAATCAGCCCCAGCATTTT.

This clonotype was counted many times. The gene calls are TRBV6-5 and TRBJ2-7, with 7 bases aligning to TRBD1. This CDR3 comprises 12 residues. Looked up from germline, CDR1 is MNHEY and CDR2 is SVGAGI. The junction had 4 bases not matched to a gene; V was cut back by 4 bases and J by 7 bases. The CDR3 loop is CASSSTGDEQYF. The CDR3 nucleotides read TGTGCCAGCAGTTCTACAGGGGATGAGCAGTACTTC.

Worth noting for this clonotype: A read error is likely, as this CDR3 ends without the conserved phenylalanine or tryptophan. The DNA is left out, because the CDR3 cannot be placed on it with certainty; the CDR3 is given as TCRdb lists it. The chain has TRBV20-1 and TRBJ2-7; the table's D gene call, TRBD2, was not cross checked with the DNA. Germline V lookup: CDR1 DFQATT, CDR2 SNEGSKA (reference sequence). The CDR3 spans 8 amino acids, including both terminal residues. The CDR3 sequence is CSAIPLAG.